These 6 T cell receptor beta chains originate from one sample sequenced in a study of blood T cell repertoires in COVID-19. TCRdb keeps only in-frame clones here, not all; method: immunoSEQ multiplex PCR. The data show 300,000 to 450,000 clones, approximately 80% seen once. Sample: peripheral blood. All receptors derive from a human donor with acute or convalescent COVID-19. The donor label of this sample is uncertain.

The chain uses TRBV12-3 or TRBV12-4 and TRBJ2-4, with 7 bases matching TRBD1. Trimming removed 5 bases from V and 10 bases from J; junction bases left unmatched: 5. The CDR3 has 12 amino acids. CDR3 coding DNA: TGTGCCAGCAGTCCGGGACAGCGAATTCAGTACTTC. Its protein product is CASSPGQRIQYF.

J is TRBJ1-5 and V is TRBV30; tentatively, D is TRBD1 (6 bases). Germline V gives CDR1 GTSNPN, CDR2 SVGIG (reference sequence). The CDR3 has 15 residues. V was clipped by 5 bases and J by 0 bases, with 14 bases between them. This CDR3 reads CAWATRGYSNQPQHF. CDR3 in DNA: TGTGCCTGGGCGACCAGGGGTTATAGCAATCAGCCCCAGCATTTT. Full variable domain (remainder filled in from reference TRBV30 and TRBJ1-5): SQTIHQWPATLVQPVGSPLSLECTVEGTSNPNLYWYRQAAGRGLQLLFYSVGIGQISSEVPQNLSASRPQDRQFILSSKKLLLSDSGFYLCAWATRGYSNQPQHFGDGTRLSIL.

This clone was detected ten times or more. This chain uses TRBV11-2 with TRBJ2-7; no clear D gene. CDR1 SGHAT and CDR2 FQNNGV come from the germline V gene. This CDR3 has 13 residues. Deletions cut 1 base from V and 6 bases from J, with 10 bases between. This CDR3 is CASSLVESSEQYF. The CDR3 DNA follows: TGTGCCAGCAGCTTAGTAGAGTCGAGCGAGCAGTACTTC.

The chain combines TRBV5-1 with TRBJ2-1; D unresolved. There are 14 residues in the CDR3. Germline V lookup: CDR1 SGHRS, CDR2 YFSETQ. V was clipped by 2 bases and J by 5 bases, with 11 bases between them. CDR3 amino acids: CASSFEPRDNEQFF. DNA of the CDR3: TGCGCCAGCAGCTTTGAACCTCGCGACAATGAGCAGTTCTTC.

In regard to this clone: One junction end does not reproduce the germline sequence, and a read error may be involved. The rearrangement uses TRBV6-5 and TRBJ1-6; TRBD1 might be the D (6 bases). Germline lookup yields CDR1 MNHEY and CDR2 SVGAGI. The length of the CDR3 is 14 residues. The CDR3 here is CASSYLQGLYPLHF. In DNA form, the CDR3 reads TGTGCCAGCAGCTACTTACAGGGCCTGTATCCCCTCCACTTT.

The chain employs TRBV5-6 and TRBJ1-1; weak D call: TRBD1 (6 bases). V lost 4 bases and J 1 base, leaving 8 bases between the germline ends. Germline V gene lookup returns CDR1 SGHDT and CDR2 YYEEEE. The CDR3 contains 13 residues. Here the CDR3 DNA reads TGTGCCAGCAGCGCGGACAGGAACACTGAAGCTTTCTTT. Encoded protein: CASSADRNTEAFF.